The entry that follows covers one T cell receptor beta chain sequence. The length of the CDR3 is 18 residues. The germline CDR1 and CDR2 sequences are MDHEN and SYDVKM. V lost 5 bases and J 1 base, leaving 21 bases between the germline ends. Assay: immunoSEQ multiplex PCR; the TCRdb copy retains only in-frame clones and omits some. The profile covers about 80,000 clones, with 84% appearing a single time and roughly 10% taken by the ten largest. The sample belongs to a study of control samples from healthy donors and cancer patients. The sequence was collected from a man in his sixties with head and neck cancer. The gene calls are TRBV28 and TRBJ1-5, with D tentatively TRBD1 (6 bases). Sequenced material: PBMCs. DNA for the CDR3: TGTGCCAGCAGTCCACTCCCACAGGGCCCACTAAGCAATCAGCCCCAGCATTTT. Residues: CASSPLPQGPLSNQPQHF.